The clone carrying this TCR beta chain appeared many times. These data originate in a study of T cell repertoires in cytomegalovirus infection. Study as a whole: TCR beta signatures that were public indicated CMV infection and matching HLA type.

V was clipped by 1 base and J by 9 bases, with 16 bases between them. The CDR3 loop spans 15 amino acids. Germline V lookup: CDR1 SGHTA, CDR2 FQGTGA. One entry per CDR3 protein results from TCRdb running MiXCR on the reads. This table has around 280,000 distinct CDR3 sequences, roughly an eighth appearing once. The sequence derives from a human donor in good health (CMV status not recorded). Some clones in this sample may be carry-over from other donors' samples. Sequenced: PBMCs. The chain uses TRBV7-3 and TRBJ2-1, with a weak D call TRBD1 (6 bases). CDR3 bases: TGTGCCAGCAGCTTAAACACAGGGAGCTTGGGTGAGCAGTTCTTC. It yields the protein CASSLNTGSLGEQFF.